Below, 9 T cell receptor beta chains from the same sample are listed, as sequenced in a study of T cell responses to AZD1222 COVID-19 vaccine (dated by TCRdb to the early 2020s). In the paper's terms, the time point label means: baseline before first vaccination. Libraries were prepared through the immunoSEQ multiplex PCR assay. TCRdb stores this immuneACCESS table with in-frame sequences only. Part of the clones is absent; in the studies checked, under half of the shortfall reflects unresolved V genes, and no reason is known for the rest. Here the sample has over 65,000 clones; approximately 90% occur a single time. 5.7% of the sample is taken by the ten largest. This material consisted of peripheral blood, taken on day 0 of AZD1222 vaccination. The receptors originated from an adult in good health.

This clone was found a few times. This chain joins TRBV28 and TRBJ2-1; 8 bases agree with TRBD2. Germline values: CDR1 MDHEN, CDR2 SYDVKM. The CDR3 extends over 15 amino acids. The V and J ends lost 6 bases and 0 bases, in that order; junction bases with no gene match: 4. The CDR3 DNA sequence: TGTGCCAGCAGGCCCGGGGGGGGCTCCTACAATGAGCAGTTCTTC. Its protein product is CASRPGGGSYNEQFF.

The chain links TRBV14 to TRBJ2-3; a possible D gene is TRBD1 (6 bases). CDR1 and CDR2 from the germline V gene are SGHDN and FVKESK. Trimming took off 1 base at V and 0 bases at J, with 8 bases between the two ends. The length of the CDR3 is 15 residues. For the CDR3, the DNA is TGTGCCAGCAGCCAAGGACAGGTTAGCACAGATACGCAGTATTTT. It translates to CASSQGQVSTDTQYF.

The chain has TRBV7-9 and TRBJ1-2; D is possibly TRBD1 (5 bases). Trimming cost V 4 bases and J 4 bases, with 16 bases left between them. The germline gives CDR1 SEHNR, CDR2 FQNEAQ (reference sequence). The CDR3 is 15 amino acids. In DNA, the CDR3 is TGTGCCAGCAGCTCCGCTCACAGGTACCTCTATGGCTACACCTTC. Its translation is CASSSAHRYLYGYTF.

The rearrangement uses TRBV12-3 or TRBV12-4 and TRBJ1-2; 7 positions agree with TRBD1. V was clipped by 10 bases and J by 1 base; unmatched bases: 6. The CDR3 runs 13 residues. The CDR3 reads CATSRGINYGYTF. The CDR3 DNA follows: TGTGCCACCAGCAGGGGGATTAACTATGGCTACACCTTC.

The chain couples TRBV4-1 to TRBJ2-3, with D possibly matching TRBD1 (5 bases). Germline CDR1 and CDR2: MGHRA and YSYEKL. The CDR3 spans 13 residues. V lost 4 bases to trimming and J lost 4 bases, with 9 bases between them. The CDR3 nucleotides are TGCGCCAGCAGCCTTCCAGGGTCAGATACGCAGTATTTT. Translation: CASSLPGSDTQYF.

This clone was counted between two and nine times. The CDR3 region has the DNA TGTGCCAGCAGCTTAGCTCCCGCGACAGAGCAGCCCCAGCATTTT. Translating gives CASSLAPATEQPQHF. The chain employs TRBV7-6 and TRBJ1-5; tentatively, D is TRBD1 (5 bases). Germline V gives CDR1 SGHVS, CDR2 FNYEAQ. There are 15 residues in the CDR3. V was pared by 0 bases and J by 7 bases, with 13 bases between.

This clone has a handful of counts. This chain links TRBV5-5 with TRBJ1-1; D not certain. CDR1 and CDR2 (germline): SGHKS, YYEKEE (reference sequence). CDR3 size: 14 residues. Deletions cut 1 base from V and 8 bases from J, with 15 bases between. The CDR3 DNA reads TGTGCCAGCAGCTTGAGAGTTATAACATCCGAAGCTTTCTTT. Translation gives CASSLRVITSEAFF.

The chain employs TRBV7-9 and TRBJ1-3, with D possibly TRBD1 on 5 matching bases. V was trimmed by 7 bases and J by 5 bases, leaving 12 bases between them. CDR1 is SEHNR and CDR2 is FQNEAQ in the germline V gene (reference sequence). CDR3 length equals 13 residues. The CDR3 nucleotides are TGTGCCAGCACCGCGGACATACGAAACACCATATATTTT. Translation gives CASTADIRNTIYF.

This sequence joins TRBV29-1 and TRBJ1-2, with D possibly TRBD1 on 5 matching bases. The CDR3 is 11 residues long. Trimming cost V 7 bases and J 3 bases, with 9 bases left between them. Germline V gene lookup returns CDR1 SQVTM and CDR2 ANQGSEA. This chain's CDR3 is CSEGGDYGYTF. CDR3 bases: TGCAGCGAAGGAGGGGACTATGGCTACACCTTC.